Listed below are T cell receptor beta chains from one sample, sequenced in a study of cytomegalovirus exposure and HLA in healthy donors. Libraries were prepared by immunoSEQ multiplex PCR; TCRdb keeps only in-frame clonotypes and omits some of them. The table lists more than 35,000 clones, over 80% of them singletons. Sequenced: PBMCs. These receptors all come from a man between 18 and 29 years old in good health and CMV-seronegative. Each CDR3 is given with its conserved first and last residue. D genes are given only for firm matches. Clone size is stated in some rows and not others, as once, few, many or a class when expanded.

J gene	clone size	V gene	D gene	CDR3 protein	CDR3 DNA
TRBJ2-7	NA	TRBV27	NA	CASSFSLGAIVYEQYF	TGTGCCAGCAGTTTTTCCTTGGGGGCAATTGTCTACGAGCAGTACTTC
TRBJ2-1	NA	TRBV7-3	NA	CASSLQRTDRIGQFF	TGTGCCAGCAGCTTACAGAGGACAGATCGGATTGGGCAGTTCTTC
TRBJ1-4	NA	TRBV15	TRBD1	CATSREPNRGGEKLFF	TGTGCCACCAGCAGAGAGCCGAACAGGGGCGGTGAAAAACTGTTTTTT
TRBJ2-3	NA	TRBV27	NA	CASSFQRLSTDTQYF	TGTGCCAGCAGTTTCCAGCGTCTAAGCACAGATACGCAGTATTTT
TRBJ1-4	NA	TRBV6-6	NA	CATHTHAGNEKLFF	TGTGCCACTCACACCCACGCGGGTAACGAAAAACTGTTTTTT
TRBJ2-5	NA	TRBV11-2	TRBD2	CASSEIAGQETQYF	TGTGCCAGCAGCGAGATAGCGGGTCAAGAGACCCAGTACTTC
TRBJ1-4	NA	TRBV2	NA	CATSPGHLEKLFF	TGTGCCACCTCACCGGGACACCTTGAAAAACTGTTTTTT
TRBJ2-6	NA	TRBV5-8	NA	CASSLTGGASGANVLTF	TGTGCCAGCAGCTTGACGGGGGGCGCGTCCGGGGCCAACGTCCTGACTTTC
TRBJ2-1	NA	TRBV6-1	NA	CASSEQVSGLDEQFF	TGTGCCAGCAGTGAACAGGTGTCAGGTTTGGATGAGCAGTTCTTC
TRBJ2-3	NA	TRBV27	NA	CASGLIGTDTQYF	TGTGCCAGCGGTCTAATTGGCACAGATACGCAGTATTTT
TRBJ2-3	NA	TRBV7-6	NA	CASSSFTDTQYF	TGTGCCAGCAGCTCTTTCACAGATACGCAGTATTTT
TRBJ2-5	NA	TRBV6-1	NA	CASSEREQGIGGTQYF	TGTGCCAGCAGTGAAAGGGAACAGGGTATTGGTGGGACCCAGTACTTC
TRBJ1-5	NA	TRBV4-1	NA	CASSHPGGNSNQPQHF	TGCGCCAGCAGCCACCCCGGCGGAAATAGCAATCAGCCCCAGCATTTT
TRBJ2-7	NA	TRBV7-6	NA	CASSLLRGGEQYF	TGTGCCAGCAGCTTACTCAGGGGCGGCGAGCAGTACTTC
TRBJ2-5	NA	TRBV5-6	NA	CASELFGGARETQYF	TGTGCCAGCGAGCTTTTTGGGGGGGCCCGGGAGACCCAGTACTTC
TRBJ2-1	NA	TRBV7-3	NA	CASSLTAGNEQFF	TGTGCCAGCAGCTTAACGGCGGGGAATGAGCAGTTCTTC
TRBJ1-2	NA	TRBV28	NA	CASSLSGDYGYTF	TGTGCCAGCAGTTTATCGGGGGACTATGGCTACACCTTC
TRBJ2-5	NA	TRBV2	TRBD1	CASERDRVTQETQYF	TGTGCCAGCGAGCGAGACAGGGTCACACAAGAGACCCAGTACTTC
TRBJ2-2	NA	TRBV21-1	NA	CASSRLAGGPRTTGELFF	TGTGCCAGCAGCCGACTAGCGGGAGGGCCTCGGACCACCGGGGAGCTGTTTTTT
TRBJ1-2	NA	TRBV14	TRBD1	CASSQEPGQGAGYTF	TGTGCCAGCAGCCAAGAACCGGGACAGGGGGCGGGCTACACCTTC
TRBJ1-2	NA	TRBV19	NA	CASSVFGTGFNYGYTF	TGTGCCAGTAGCGTTTTTGGGACTGGATTTAACTATGGCTACACCTTC
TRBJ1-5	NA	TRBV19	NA	CASRATLEVEPQHF	TGTGCCAGTAGGGCGACGCTGGAGGTTGAGCCCCAGCATTTT
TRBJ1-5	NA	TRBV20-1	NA	CSARQGEPQHF	TGCAGTGCCAGACAAGGGGAGCCCCAGCATTTT
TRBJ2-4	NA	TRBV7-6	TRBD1	CASSSGDRGNIQYF	TGTGCCAGCAGCTCGGGGGACAGGGGGAACATTCAGTACTTC
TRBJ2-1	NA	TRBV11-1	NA	CASSLAAGVQFNEQFF	TGTGCCAGCAGCCTGGCAGCAGGGGTGCAATTCAATGAGCAGTTCTTC
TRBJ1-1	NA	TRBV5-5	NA	CASSLFSTEAFF	TGTGCCAGCAGCTTGTTTAGCACTGAAGCTTTCTTT
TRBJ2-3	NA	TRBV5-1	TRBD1	CASSPGQGTITDTQYF	TGCGCCAGCAGCCCTGGACAGGGGACCATAACAGATACGCAGTATTTT
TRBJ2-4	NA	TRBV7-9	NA	CASSFADSIFKNIQYF	TGTGCCAGCAGCTTCGCGGACAGCATCTTCAAAAACATTCAGTACTTC
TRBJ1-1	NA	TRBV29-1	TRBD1	CSLQTGQGIHDAFF	TGCAGCCTCCAGACCGGACAGGGGATCCATGATGCTTTCTTT
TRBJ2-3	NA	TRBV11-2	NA	CASSLGILGSRTDTQYF	TGTGCCAGCAGCTTAGGAATTTTGGGGAGTAGAACAGATACGCAGTATTTT
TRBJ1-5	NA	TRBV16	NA	CASSHHLPDRRVSNQPQHF	TGTGCCAGCAGCCACCATTTACCCGACAGGCGAGTTAGCAATCAGCCCCAGCATTTT
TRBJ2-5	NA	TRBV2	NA	CASSEQVAIGETQYF	TGTGCCAGCAGTGAACAGGTAGCGATAGGGGAGACCCAGTACTTC
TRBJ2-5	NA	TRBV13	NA	CASSSRTKETQYF	TGTGCCAGCAGCTCCCGCACAAAAGAGACCCAGTACTTC
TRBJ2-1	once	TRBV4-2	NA	CASSVTVPYNEQFF	TGTGCCAGCAGTGTTACGGTGCCCTACAATGAGCAGTTCTTC
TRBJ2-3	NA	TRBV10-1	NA	CASSELDTASGQYF	TGCGCCAGCAGTGAATTGGACACCGCTTCGGGGCAGTATTTT
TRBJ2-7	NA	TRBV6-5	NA	CASSYGGHSYEQYF	TGTGCCAGCAGTTACGGGGGACACTCCTACGAGCAGTACTTC
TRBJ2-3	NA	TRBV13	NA	CASSAQGTDTQYF	TGTGCCAGCAGCGCCCAGGGAACAGATACGCAGTATTTT
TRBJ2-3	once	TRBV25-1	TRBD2	CASSGRGATDTQYF	TGTGCCAGCAGTGGGCGGGGGGCCACAGATACGCAGTATTTT
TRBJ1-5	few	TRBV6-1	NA	CASSNFRDQPQHF	TGTGCCAGCAGTAATTTCAGGGATCAGCCCCAGCATTTT
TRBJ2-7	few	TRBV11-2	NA	CASSFAGSYEQYF	TGTGCCAGCAGCTTCGCGGGTTCCTACGAGCAGTACTTC
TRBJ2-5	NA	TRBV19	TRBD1	CASSTMDRGETQYF	TGTGCCAGTAGTACAATGGACAGGGGAGAGACCCAGTACTTC
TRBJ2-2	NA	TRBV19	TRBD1	CATRRQGSNTGELFF	TGTGCCACCAGGAGACAGGGATCGAACACCGGGGAGCTGTTTTTT
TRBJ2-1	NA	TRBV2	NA	CASSRTTYNEQFF	TGTGCCAGTTCGCGGACTACGTACAATGAGCAGTTCTTC
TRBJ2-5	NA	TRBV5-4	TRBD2	CASRQGLAVPGETQYF	TGTGCCAGCAGACAAGGACTAGCGGTTCCAGGGGAGACCCAGTACTTC
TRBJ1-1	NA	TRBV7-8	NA	CASRLTSGNTEAFF	TGTGCCAGCAGACTTACGAGCGGGAACACTGAAGCTTTCTTT
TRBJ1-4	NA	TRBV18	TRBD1	CASSPRDRGNEKLFF	TGTGCCAGCTCACCCCGGGACAGGGGAAATGAAAAACTGTTTTTT
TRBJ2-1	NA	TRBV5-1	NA	CASSFMRGGVNEQFF	TGCGCCAGCAGCTTTATGAGGGGGGGGGTCAATGAGCAGTTCTTC
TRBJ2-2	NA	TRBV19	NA	CASTEERSGELFF	TGTGCCAGTACCGAAGAGCGGAGCGGGGAGCTGTTTTTT
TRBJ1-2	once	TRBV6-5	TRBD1	CASSQDRGASGYTF	TGTGCCAGCAGTCAAGACAGGGGAGCGTCTGGCTACACCTTC
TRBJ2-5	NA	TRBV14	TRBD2	CASSQDRAGARRETQYF	TGTGCCAGCAGCCAAGATAGGGCGGGAGCTCGGCGGGAGACCCAGTACTTC
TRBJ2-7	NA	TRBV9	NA	CASSLGSASYEQYF	TGTGCCAGCAGCCTAGGGAGCGCCTCCTACGAGCAGTACTTC
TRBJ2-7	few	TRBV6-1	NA	CASSVQGTTYF	TGTGCCAGCAGTGTTCAGGGGACGACGTACTTC